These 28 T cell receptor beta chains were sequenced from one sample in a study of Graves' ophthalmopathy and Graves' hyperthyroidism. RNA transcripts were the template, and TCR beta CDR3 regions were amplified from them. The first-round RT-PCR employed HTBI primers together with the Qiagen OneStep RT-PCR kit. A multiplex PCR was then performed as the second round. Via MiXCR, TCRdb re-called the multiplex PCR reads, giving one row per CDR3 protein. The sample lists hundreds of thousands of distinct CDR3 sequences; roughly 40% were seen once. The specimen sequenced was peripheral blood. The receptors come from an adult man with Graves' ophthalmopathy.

DNA of the CDR3: TGTGCCAGCTCGCCAGGACTAGCGGACACCGGGGAGCTGTTTTTT. Its protein is CASSPGLADTGELFF. V gene TRBV11-2 combines with J gene TRBJ2-2; TRBD2 agrees at 10 bases. From germline, CDR1 is SGHAT and CDR2 FQNNGV. This CDR3 has 15 amino acids. J lost 3 bases, V lost 8 bases, and 6 bases had no gene match.

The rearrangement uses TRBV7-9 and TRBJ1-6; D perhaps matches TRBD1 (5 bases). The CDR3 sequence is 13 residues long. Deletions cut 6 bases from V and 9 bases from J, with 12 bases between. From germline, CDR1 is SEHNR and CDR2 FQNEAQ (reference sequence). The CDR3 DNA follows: TGTGCCAGCAGGGGGGTAGCGGGTTCACCCCTCCACTTT. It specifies CASRGVAGSPLHF. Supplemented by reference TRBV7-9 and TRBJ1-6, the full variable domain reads DTGVSQNPRHKITKRGQNVTFRCDPISEHNRLYWYRQTLGQGPEFLTYFQNEAQLEKSRLLSDRFSAERPKGSFSTLEIQRTEQGDSAMYLCASRGVAGSPLHFGNGTRLTVT.

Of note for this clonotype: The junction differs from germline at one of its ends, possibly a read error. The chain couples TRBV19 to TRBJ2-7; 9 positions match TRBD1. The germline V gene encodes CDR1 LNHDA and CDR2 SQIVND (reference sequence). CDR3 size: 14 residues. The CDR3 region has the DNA TGTGCCAGCAGTTTCCGGACAGGGGATTACGACCAGTACTTC. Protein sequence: CASSFRTGDYDQYF.

The chain's CDR3 is CASSYGGFNTEAFF. The CDR3 coding sequence is TGTGCCAGCAGCTACGGGGGCTTCAACACTGAAGCTTTCTTT. The chain recombines TRBV2 with TRBJ1-1; D is possibly TRBD1 (6 bases). Trimming stripped 6 bases from V and 2 bases from J, with 13 bases between. Germline V gene data show CDR1 as SNHLY and CDR2 as FYNNEI. The CDR3 totals 14 residues.

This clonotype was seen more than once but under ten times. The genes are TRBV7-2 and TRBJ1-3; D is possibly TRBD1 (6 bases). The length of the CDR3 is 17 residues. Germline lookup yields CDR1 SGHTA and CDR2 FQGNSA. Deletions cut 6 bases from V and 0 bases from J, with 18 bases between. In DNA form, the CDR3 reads TGTGCCAGCAGTTTTAGAGGGACAACCTACTCTGGAAACACCATATATTTT. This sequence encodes CASSFRGTTYSGNTIYF.

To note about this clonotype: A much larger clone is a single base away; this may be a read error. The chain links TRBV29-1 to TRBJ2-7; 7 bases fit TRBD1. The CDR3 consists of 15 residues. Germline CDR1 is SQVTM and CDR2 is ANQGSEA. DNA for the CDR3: TGCAGCGTTGGGGTAAGACAGGGAACGTTCTACGAGCAGTGCTTC. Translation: CSVGVRQGTFYEQCF.

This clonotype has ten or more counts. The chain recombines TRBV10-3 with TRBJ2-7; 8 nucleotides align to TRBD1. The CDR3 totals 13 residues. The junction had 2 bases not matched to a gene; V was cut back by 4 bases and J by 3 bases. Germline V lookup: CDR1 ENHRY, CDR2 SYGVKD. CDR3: CAISGGQVYEQYF. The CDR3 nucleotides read TGTGCCATCAGTGGGGGACAGGTCTACGAGCAGTACTTC.

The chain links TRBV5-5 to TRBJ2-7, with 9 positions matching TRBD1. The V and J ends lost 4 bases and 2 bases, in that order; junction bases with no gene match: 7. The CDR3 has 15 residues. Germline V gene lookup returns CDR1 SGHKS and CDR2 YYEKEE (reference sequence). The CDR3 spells CASSNGQGPAYEQYF. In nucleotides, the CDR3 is TGTGCCAGCAGCAACGGACAGGGGCCGGCCTACGAGCAGTACTTC.

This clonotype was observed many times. The CDR3 sequence is CASSDGGKGNTEAFF. Written as DNA, the CDR3 is TGTGCCAGCAGTGATGGTGGGAAGGGGAACACTGAAGCTTTCTTT. The chain employs TRBV2 and TRBJ1-1; D uncertain. V lost 3 bases and J 1 base, leaving 12 bases between the germline ends. The germline V gene encodes CDR1 SNHLY and CDR2 FYNNEI. The CDR3 has 15 amino acids.

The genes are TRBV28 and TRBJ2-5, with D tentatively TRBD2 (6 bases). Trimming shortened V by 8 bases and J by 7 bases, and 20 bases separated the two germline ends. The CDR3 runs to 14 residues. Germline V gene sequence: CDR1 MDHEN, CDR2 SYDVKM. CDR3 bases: TGTGCCAGCGGGATTTCGGGCGCGGGACGGACCCAGTACTTC. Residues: CASGISGAGRTQYF.

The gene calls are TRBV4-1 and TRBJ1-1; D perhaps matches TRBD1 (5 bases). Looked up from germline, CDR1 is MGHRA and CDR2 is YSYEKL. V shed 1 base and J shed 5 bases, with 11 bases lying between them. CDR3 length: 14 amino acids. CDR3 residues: CASSQVGGVTEAFF. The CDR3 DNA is TGCGCCAGCAGCCAAGTCGGAGGGGTGACTGAAGCTTTCTTT.

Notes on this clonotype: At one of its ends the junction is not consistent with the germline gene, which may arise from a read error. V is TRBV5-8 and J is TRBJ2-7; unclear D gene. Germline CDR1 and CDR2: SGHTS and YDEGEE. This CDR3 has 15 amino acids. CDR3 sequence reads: CASSQDSTGSYEQYF. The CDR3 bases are TGCGCCAGCAGCCAGGATAGTACTGGCTCCTACGAGCAGTACTTC. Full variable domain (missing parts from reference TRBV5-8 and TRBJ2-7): EAGVTQSPTHLIKTRGQQATLRCSPISGHTSVYWYQQALGLGLQFLLWYDEGEERNRGNFPPRFSGRQFPNYSSELNVNALELEDSALYLCASSQDSTGSYEQYFGPGTRLTVT.

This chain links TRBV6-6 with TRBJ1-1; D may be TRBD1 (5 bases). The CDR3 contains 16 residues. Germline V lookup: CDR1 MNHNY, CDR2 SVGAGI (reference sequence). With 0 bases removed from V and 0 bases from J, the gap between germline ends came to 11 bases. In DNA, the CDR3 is TGTGCCAGCAGTTACTCAGCAGGGACCATGAACACTGAAGCTTTCTTT. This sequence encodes CASSYSAGTMNTEAFF.

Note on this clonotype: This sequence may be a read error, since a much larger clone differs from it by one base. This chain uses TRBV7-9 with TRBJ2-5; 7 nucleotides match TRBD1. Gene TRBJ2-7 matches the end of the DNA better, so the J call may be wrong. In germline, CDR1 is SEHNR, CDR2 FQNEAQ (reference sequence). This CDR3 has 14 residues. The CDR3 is CVSSLRQGPYEQYF. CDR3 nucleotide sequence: TGTGTCAGCAGCTTACGACAGGGCCCCTACGAGCAGTACTTC.

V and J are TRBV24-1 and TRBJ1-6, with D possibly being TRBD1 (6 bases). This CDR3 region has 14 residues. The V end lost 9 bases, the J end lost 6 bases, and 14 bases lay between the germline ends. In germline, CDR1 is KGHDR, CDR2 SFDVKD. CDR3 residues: CATQTGAPNSPLHF. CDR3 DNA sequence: TGTGCCACCCAGACGGGGGCCCCTAATTCACCCCTCCACTTT.

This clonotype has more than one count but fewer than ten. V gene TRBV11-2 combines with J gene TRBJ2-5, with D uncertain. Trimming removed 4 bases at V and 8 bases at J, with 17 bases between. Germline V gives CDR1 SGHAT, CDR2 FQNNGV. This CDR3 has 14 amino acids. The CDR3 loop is CASSSIRLGFTQYF. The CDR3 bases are TGTGCCAGCAGCTCGATACGGCTAGGATTCACCCAGTACTTC.

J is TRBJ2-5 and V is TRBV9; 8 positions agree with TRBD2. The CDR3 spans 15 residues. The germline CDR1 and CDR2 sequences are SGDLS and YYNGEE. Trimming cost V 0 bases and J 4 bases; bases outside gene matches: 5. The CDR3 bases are TGTGCCAGCAGCGTAGCGGGGGGGCAGTTAGAGACCCAGTACTTC. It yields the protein CASSVAGGQLETQYF.

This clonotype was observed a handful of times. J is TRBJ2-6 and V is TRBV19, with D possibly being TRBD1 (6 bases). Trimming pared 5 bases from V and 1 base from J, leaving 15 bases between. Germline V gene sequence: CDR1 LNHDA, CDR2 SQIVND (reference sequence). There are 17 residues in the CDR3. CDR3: CASSPVRQVSGANVLTF. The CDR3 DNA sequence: TGTGCCAGTAGTCCAGTAAGACAGGTGTCTGGGGCCAACGTCCTGACTTTC.

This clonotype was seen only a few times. The CDR3 DNA is TGTGCCAGCACTAACAGGGGCTTAGGCTACACCTTC. It specifies CASTNRGLGYTF. The chain links TRBV2 to TRBJ1-2, with TRBD1 matching 7 bases. The CDR3 loop spans 12 amino acids. Germline values: CDR1 SNHLY, CDR2 FYNNEI. The ends lost 7 bases at V and 8 bases at J; junction bases unmatched: 7.

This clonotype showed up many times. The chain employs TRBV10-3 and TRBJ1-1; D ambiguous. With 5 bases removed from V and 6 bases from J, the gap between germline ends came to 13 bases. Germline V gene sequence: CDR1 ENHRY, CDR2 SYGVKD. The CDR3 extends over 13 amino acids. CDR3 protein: CAISFGGTAEAFF. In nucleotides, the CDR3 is TGTGCCATCAGTTTCGGAGGCACAGCTGAAGCTTTCTTT.

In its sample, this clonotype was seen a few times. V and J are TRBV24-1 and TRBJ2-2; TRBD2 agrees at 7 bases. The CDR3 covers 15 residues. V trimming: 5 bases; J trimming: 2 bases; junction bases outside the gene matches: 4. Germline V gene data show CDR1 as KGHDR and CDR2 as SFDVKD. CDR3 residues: CATSGGGLNTGELFF. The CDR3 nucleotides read TGTGCCACCAGTGGCGGGGGATTAAACACCGGGGAGCTGTTTTTT.

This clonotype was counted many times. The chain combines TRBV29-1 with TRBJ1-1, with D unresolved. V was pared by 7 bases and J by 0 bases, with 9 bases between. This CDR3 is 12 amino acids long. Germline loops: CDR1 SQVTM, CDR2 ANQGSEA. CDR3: CSGGGMNTEAFF. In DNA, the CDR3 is TGCAGCGGGGGAGGGATGAACACTGAAGCTTTCTTT.

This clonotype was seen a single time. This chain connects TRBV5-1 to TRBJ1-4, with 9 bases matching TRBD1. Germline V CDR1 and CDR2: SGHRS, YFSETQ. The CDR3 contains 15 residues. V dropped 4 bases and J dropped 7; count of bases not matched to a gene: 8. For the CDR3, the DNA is TGCGCCAGCAGCAGATCCGGGACAGGGCCTGAAAAACTGTTTTTT. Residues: CASSRSGTGPEKLFF. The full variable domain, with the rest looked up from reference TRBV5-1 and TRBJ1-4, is KAGVTQTPRYLIKTRGQQVTLSCSPISGHRSVSWYQQTPGQGLQFLFEYFSETQRNKGNFPGRFSGRQFSNSRSEMNVSTLELGDSALYLCASSRSGTGPEKLFFGSGTQLSVL.

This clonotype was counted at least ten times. The chain's CDR3 is CASGDRREAFF. CDR3 sequence (DNA): TGTGCCAGCGGGGACCGCCGGGAAGCTTTCTTT. The chain recombines TRBV2 with TRBJ1-1, with TRBD1 as a possible D gene (5 bases). Germline CDR1 is SNHLY and CDR2 is FYNNEI. Trimming stripped 8 bases from V and 8 bases from J, with 12 bases between. CDR3 length: 11 amino acids.

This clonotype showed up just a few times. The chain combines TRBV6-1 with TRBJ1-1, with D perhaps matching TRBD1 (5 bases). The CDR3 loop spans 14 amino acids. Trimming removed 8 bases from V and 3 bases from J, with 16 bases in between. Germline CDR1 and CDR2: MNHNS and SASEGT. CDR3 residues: CASSGDASHTEAFF. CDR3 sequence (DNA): TGTGCCAGCTCGGGGGACGCTAGCCACACTGAAGCTTTCTTT.

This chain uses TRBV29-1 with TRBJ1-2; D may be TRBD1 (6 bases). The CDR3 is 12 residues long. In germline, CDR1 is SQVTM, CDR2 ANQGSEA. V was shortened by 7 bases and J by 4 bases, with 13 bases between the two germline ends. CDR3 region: CSDLRTAYGYTF. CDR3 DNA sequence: TGCAGCGACCTCAGGACAGCCTATGGCTACACCTTC.

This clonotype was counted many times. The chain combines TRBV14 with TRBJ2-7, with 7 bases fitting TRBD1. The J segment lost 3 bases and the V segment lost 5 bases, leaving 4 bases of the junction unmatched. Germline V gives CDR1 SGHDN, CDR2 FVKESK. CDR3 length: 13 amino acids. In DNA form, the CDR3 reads TGTGCCAGCAGCTATGACAGGGACTACGAGCAGTACTTC. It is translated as CASSYDRDYEQYF. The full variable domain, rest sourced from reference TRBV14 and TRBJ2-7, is EAGVTQFPSHSVIEKGQTVTLRCDPISGHDNLYWYRRVMGKEIKFLLHFVKESKQDESGMPNNRFLAERTGGTYSTLKVQPAELEDSGVYFCASSYDRDYEQYFGPGTRLTVT.

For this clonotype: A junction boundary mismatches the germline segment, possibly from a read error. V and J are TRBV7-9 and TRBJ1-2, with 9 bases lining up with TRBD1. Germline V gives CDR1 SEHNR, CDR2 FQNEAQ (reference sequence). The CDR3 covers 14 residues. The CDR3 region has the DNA TGCGCCAGCAGAAGACAGGGGGACGTGCATGGCTACACCTTC. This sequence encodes CASRRQGDVHGYTF.